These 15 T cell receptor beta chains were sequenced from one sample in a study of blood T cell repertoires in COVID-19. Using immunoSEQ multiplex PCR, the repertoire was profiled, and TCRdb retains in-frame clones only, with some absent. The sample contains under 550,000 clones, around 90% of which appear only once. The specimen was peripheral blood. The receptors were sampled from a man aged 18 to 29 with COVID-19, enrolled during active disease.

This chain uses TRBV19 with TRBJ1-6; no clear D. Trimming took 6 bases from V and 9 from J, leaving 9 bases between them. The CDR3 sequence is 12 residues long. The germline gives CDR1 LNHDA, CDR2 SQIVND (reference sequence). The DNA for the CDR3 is TGTGCCAGTAGCGGGGTGGTTTCACCCCTCCACTTT. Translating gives CASSGVVSPLHF.

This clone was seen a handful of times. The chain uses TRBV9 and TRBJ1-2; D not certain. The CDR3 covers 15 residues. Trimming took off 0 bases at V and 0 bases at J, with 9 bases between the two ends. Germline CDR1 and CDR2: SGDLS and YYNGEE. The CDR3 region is CASSVGAHPNYGYTF. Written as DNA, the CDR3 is TGTGCCAGCAGCGTAGGGGCCCATCCTAACTATGGCTACACCTTC. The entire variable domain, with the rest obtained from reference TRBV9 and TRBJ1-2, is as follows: DSGVTQTPKHLITATGQRVTLRCSPRSGDLSVYWYQQSLDQGLQFLIQYYNGEERAKGNILERFSAQQFPDLHSELNLSSLELGDSALYFCASSVGAHPNYGYTFGSGTRLTVV.

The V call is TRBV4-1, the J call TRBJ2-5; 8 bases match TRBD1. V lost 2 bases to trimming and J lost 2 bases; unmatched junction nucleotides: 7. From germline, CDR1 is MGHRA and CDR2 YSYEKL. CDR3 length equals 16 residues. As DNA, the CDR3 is TGCGCCAGCAGCCAAAGTGCCAGGGGGCAACAAGAGACCCAGTACTTC. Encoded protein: CASSQSARGQQETQYF.

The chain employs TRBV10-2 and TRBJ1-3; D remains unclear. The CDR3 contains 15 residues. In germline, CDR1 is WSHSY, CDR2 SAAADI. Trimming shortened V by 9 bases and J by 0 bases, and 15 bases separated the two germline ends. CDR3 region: CASFSGSPSGNTIYF. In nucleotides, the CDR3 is TGCGCCAGTTTTTCGGGGAGCCCCTCTGGAAACACCATATATTTT.

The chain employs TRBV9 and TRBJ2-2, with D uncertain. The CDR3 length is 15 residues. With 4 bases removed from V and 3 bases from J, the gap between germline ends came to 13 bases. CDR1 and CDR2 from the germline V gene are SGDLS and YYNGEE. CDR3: CASSLFGPDTGELFF. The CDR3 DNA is TGTGCCAGCAGCCTTTTTGGCCCTGACACCGGGGAGCTGTTTTTT.

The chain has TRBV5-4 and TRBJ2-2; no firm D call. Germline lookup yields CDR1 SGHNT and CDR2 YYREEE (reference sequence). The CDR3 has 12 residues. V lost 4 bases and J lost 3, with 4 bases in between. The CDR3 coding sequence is TGTGCCAGCAGCCTCGACACCGGGGAGCTGTTTTTT. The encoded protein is CASSLDTGELFF.

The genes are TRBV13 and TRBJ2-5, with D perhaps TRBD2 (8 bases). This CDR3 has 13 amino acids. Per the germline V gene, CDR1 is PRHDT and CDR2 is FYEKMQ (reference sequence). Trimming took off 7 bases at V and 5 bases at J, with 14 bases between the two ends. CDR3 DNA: TGTGCCAGCACGGGAGGGGGCGGTGAGACCCAGTACTTC. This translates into CASTGGGGETQYF. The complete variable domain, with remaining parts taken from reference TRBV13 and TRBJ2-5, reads AAGVIQSPRHLIKEKRETATLKCYPIPRHDTVYWYQQGPGQDPQFLISFYEKMQSDKGSIPDRFSAQQFSDYHSELNMSSLELGDSALYFCASTGGGGETQYFGPGTRLLVL.

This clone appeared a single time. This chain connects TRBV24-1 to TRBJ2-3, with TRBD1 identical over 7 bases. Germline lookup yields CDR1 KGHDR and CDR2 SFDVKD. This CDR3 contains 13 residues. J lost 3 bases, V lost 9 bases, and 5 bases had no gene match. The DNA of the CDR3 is TGTGCCACCGAGGGGGCCGGGACAGATACGCAGTATTTT. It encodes CATEGAGTDTQYF.

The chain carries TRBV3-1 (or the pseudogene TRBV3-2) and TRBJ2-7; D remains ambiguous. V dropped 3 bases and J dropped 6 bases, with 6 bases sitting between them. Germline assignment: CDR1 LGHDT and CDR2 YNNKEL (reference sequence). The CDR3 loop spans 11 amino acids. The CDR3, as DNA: TGTGCCAGCAGCCATAACTTCGAGCAGTACTTC. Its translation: CASSHNFEQYF.

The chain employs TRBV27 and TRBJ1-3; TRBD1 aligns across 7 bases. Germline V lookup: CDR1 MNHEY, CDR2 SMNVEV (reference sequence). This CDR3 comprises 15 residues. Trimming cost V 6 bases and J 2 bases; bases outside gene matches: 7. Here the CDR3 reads CASRGLDRAGNTIYF. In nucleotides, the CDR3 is TGTGCCAGCAGGGGCCTTGACAGGGCTGGAAACACCATATATTTT.

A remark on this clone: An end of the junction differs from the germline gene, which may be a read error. The CDR3 DNA follows: TGCGCCAGCAGCTTGGCCTCGACAGGGGGCGAGGAGTACTTC. Protein: CASSLASTGGEEYF. The chain recombines TRBV5-1 with TRBJ2-7, with 10 bases lining up with TRBD1. The CDR3 covers 14 residues. Germline V gene sequence: CDR1 SGHRS, CDR2 YFSETQ.

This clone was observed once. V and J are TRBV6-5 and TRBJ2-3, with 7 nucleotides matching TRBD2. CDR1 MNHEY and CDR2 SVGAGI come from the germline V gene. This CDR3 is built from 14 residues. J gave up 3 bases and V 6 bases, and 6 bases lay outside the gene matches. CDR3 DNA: TGTGCCAGCAGCCCCGGGACTACGACAGATACGCAGTATTTT. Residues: CASSPGTTTDTQYF.

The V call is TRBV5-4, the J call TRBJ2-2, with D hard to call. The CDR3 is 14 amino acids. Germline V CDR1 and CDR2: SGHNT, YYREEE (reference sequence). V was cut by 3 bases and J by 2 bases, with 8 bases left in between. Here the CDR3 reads CASSSRQNTGELFF. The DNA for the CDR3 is TGTGCCAGCAGCTCGAGACAAAACACCGGGGAGCTGTTTTTT.

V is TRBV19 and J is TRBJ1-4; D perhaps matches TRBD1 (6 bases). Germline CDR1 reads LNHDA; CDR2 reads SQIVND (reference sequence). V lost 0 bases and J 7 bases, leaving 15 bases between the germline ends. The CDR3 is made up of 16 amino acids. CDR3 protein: CASSIEVGTSAEKLFF. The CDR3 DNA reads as TGTGCCAGTAGTATAGAGGTAGGGACATCCGCTGAAAAACTGTTTTTT.

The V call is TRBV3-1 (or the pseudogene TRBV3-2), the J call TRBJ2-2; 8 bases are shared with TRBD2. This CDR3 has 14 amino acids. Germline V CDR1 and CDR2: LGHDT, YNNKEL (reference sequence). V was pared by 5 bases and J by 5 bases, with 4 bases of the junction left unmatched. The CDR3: CASSDLAGTGELFF. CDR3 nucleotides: TGTGCCAGCAGCGACTTAGCGGGAACCGGGGAGCTGTTTTTT.